A single sample gave rise to the 24 T cell receptor beta chains below, sequenced in a study of T cell responses to AZD1222 COVID-19 vaccine. The method was immunoSEQ multiplex PCR; TCRdb's version includes in-frame clones alone and lacks a portion of them. In the table there are 100,000 to 150,000 clones, more than 80% of which are singletons. The specimen was peripheral blood, collected on day 0 of AZD1222 vaccination. The receptor set was obtained from an adult in good health.

The chain uses TRBV9 and TRBJ2-1, with 15 bases fitting TRBD2. The CDR3 has 18 amino acids. Germline CDR1 reads SGDLS; CDR2 reads YYNGEE. Trimming cost V 2 bases and J 6 bases; bases outside gene matches: 9. Here the CDR3 reads CASSVGLAGGFGANEQFF. CDR3 DNA sequence: TGTGCCAGCAGCGTCGGACTAGCGGGAGGGTTTGGGGCCAATGAGCAGTTCTTC.

The CDR3 DNA reads TGTGCCAGCTCAAACGAAGAGACCCAGTACTTC. It encodes CASSNEETQYF. The J gene is TRBJ2-5, the V gene TRBV18; D not certain. The germline V and J ends were trimmed by 5 bases and 3 bases, with 4 bases remaining between them. The CDR3 is 11 amino acids. Germline V lookup: CDR1 KGHSH, CDR2 LQKENI.

The V gene is TRBV27, the J gene TRBJ2-7; D is perhaps TRBD1 (6 bases). V gave up 6 bases and J gave up 6 bases, with 24 bases separating them. Germline V gene data show CDR1 as MNHEY and CDR2 as SMNVEV (reference sequence). The CDR3 is made up of 16 amino acids. The CDR3 reads CASRDLLQGVGSEQYF. The CDR3 DNA is TGTGCCAGCAGAGATCTTCTACAGGGAGTTGGAAGCGAGCAGTACTTC.

The chain carries TRBV6-4 and TRBJ1-5, with D possibly matching TRBD1 (5 bases). Trimming cost V 10 bases and J 7 bases, with 23 bases left between them. The CDR3 totals 15 residues. Germline lookup yields CDR1 MRHNA and CDR2 SNTAGT. CDR3 amino acids: CATRQTAGNGQPQHF. The CDR3 nucleotides are TGTGCCACGAGACAGACCGCTGGGAATGGGCAGCCCCAGCATTTT.

V usage is TRBV2 and J usage is TRBJ1-4; D remains unclear. Germline CDR1 SNHLY, CDR2 FYNNEI. The CDR3 is 15 amino acids. Trimming removed 3 bases from V and 4 bases from J, with 12 bases in between. CDR3 amino acids: CASSDGGINNEKLFF. CDR3 bases: TGTGCCAGCAGTGACGGAGGAATAAATAATGAAAAACTGTTTTTT.

The V call is TRBV6-5, the J call TRBJ2-7; 9 bases are a match to TRBD1. Trimming cost V 6 bases and J 5 bases; bases outside gene matches: 11. The CDR3 has 15 residues. The germline CDR1 and CDR2 sequences are MNHEY and SVGAGI. The CDR3 coding sequence is TGTGCCAGCAGGAAAAAGACCGGGACAGGGAACGAGCAGTACTTC. Residues: CASRKKTGTGNEQYF.

This chain joins TRBV19 and TRBJ2-7; TRBD2 matches at 9 bases. V was pared by 6 bases and J by 0 bases, with 6 bases of the junction left unmatched. The CDR3 covers 15 residues. CDR1 and CDR2 (germline): LNHDA, SQIVND (reference sequence). The CDR3 DNA follows: TGTGCCAGTAGCTCTAGCGGGAAGAGCTCCTACGAGCAGTACTTC. Residues: CASSSSGKSSYEQYF.

The chain employs TRBV5-4 and TRBJ1-2, with D tentatively TRBD1 (5 bases). Germline V gene lookup returns CDR1 SGHNT and CDR2 YYREEE (reference sequence). This CDR3 contains 14 residues. Between the trimmed V and J ends, which lost 4 bases and 5 bases, there was a span of 15 bases. The CDR3, as DNA: TGTGCCAGCAGCGGACGGACGGGGGAGTATGGCTACACCTTC. It specifies CASSGRTGEYGYTF.

The chain uses TRBV3-1 (or the pseudogene TRBV3-2) and TRBJ1-1; D call uncertain. The germline V gene encodes CDR1 LGHDT and CDR2 YNNKEL (reference sequence). V was clipped by 5 bases and J by 0 bases, with 7 bases between them. The CDR3 covers 13 residues. CDR3 nucleotides: TGTGCCAGCAGCTCTAAACTGAACACTGAAGCTTTCTTT. The encoded protein is CASSSKLNTEAFF.

This rearrangement joins TRBV28 to TRBJ2-5, with D perhaps matching TRBD2 (6 bases). The CDR3 length is 14 residues. Between the trimmed V and J ends, which lost 5 bases and 4 bases, there was a span of 14 bases. Germline values: CDR1 MDHEN, CDR2 SYDVKM. The CDR3 protein is CASSHPARGETQYF. CDR3 in DNA: TGTGCCAGCAGTCACCCTGCGCGGGGAGAGACCCAGTACTTC.

The rearrangement joins TRBV7-2 to TRBJ2-1, with a possible D match to TRBD1 (5 bases). V gave up 6 bases and J gave up 5 bases, with 17 bases separating them. This CDR3 has 15 residues. Looked up from germline, CDR1 is SGHTA and CDR2 is FQGNSA. The DNA of the CDR3 is TGTGCCAGCAGTTTTCAGGGAAGAAGAGACAATGAGCAGTTCTTC. Amino acid sequence: CASSFQGRRDNEQFF.

In nucleotides, the CDR3 is TGTGCCAGCATAGGGGGGGCCAACACCGGGGAGCTGTTTTTT. Translating gives CASIGGANTGELFF. The rearrangement links TRBV6-6 to TRBJ2-2, with D possibly being TRBD2 (7 bases). The CDR3 covers 14 residues. V lost 7 bases, J lost 2 bases, and 11 bases lay in between. Germline CDR1 is MNHNY and CDR2 is SVGAGI (reference sequence).

The chain has TRBV9 and TRBJ1-1, with D perhaps matching TRBD1 (6 bases). The CDR3 length is 14 residues. The ends were cut back, 2 bases at V and 5 bases at J, with 13 bases in the middle. Germline values: CDR1 SGDLS, CDR2 YYNGEE. The DNA for the CDR3 is TGTGCCAGCAGCGTGGGGTGGGGGCGGACTGAAGCTTTCTTT. Protein: CASSVGWGRTEAFF.

The chain's CDR3 is CASSGSGKAETQYF. The CDR3, as DNA: TGTGCCAGCAGCGGATCCGGGAAGGCAGAGACCCAGTACTTC. This chain joins TRBV9 and TRBJ2-5; D is possibly TRBD2 (5 bases). Germline values: CDR1 SGDLS, CDR2 YYNGEE. Trimming left V 3 bases short and J 4 bases short, with 13 bases between. This CDR3 has 14 residues.

The chain uses TRBV15 and TRBJ2-2, with D possibly matching TRBD2 (5 bases). Trimming removed 8 bases from V and 0 bases from J, with 13 bases in between. CDR3 length: 15 residues. The germline V gene has CDR1 LNHNV and CDR2 YYDKDF (reference sequence). Here the CDR3 DNA reads TGTGCCACCCAGGCGAGGGTCGCGAACACCGGGGAGCTGTTTTTT. This codes for CATQARVANTGELFF. The full variable domain, completed using reference TRBV15 and TRBJ2-2, is DAMVIQNPRYQVTQFGKPVTLSCSQTLNHNVMYWYQQKSSQAPKLLFHYYDKDFNNEADTPDNFQSRRPNTSFCFLDIRSPGLGDTAMYLCATQARVANTGELFFGEGSRLTVL.

The chain carries TRBV5-4 and TRBJ2-3, with no clear D. Trimming cost V 1 base and J 0 bases, with 9 bases left between them. Germline V CDR1 and CDR2: SGHNT, YYREEE (reference sequence). The length of the CDR3 is 15 residues. Here the CDR3 DNA reads TGTGCCAGCAGCTTGAGGAGCCACAGCACAGATACGCAGTATTTT. Residues: CASSLRSHSTDTQYF.

The rearrangement uses TRBV4-3 and TRBJ2-1, with D possibly matching TRBD2 (6 bases). Germline V gene data show CDR1 as LGHNA and CDR2 as YSLEER. The CDR3 totals 16 residues. V lost 1 base, J lost 2 bases, and 12 bases lay in between. The CDR3 reads CASSQGFAGTYNEQFF. The CDR3 DNA sequence: TGCGCCAGCAGCCAAGGTTTCGCGGGAACCTACAATGAGCAGTTCTTC.

This clone was detected only once. The chain couples TRBV12-5 to TRBJ2-3; 10 positions match TRBD2. Germline CDR1 is LGHNT and CDR2 is FRNRAP. V lost 8 bases to trimming and J lost 2 bases; unmatched junction nucleotides: 13. The CDR3 length is 17 residues. CDR3: CASHGRKREGPTDTQYF. CDR3 coding DNA: TGTGCTAGTCATGGTCGTAAGCGGGAGGGCCCCACAGATACGCAGTATTTT.

The chain uses TRBV19 and TRBJ2-5; TRBD2 might be the D (6 bases). Germline V gene lookup returns CDR1 LNHDA and CDR2 SQIVND (reference sequence). Trimming took off 5 bases at V and 5 bases at J, with 21 bases between the two ends. The CDR3 spans 16 residues. CDR3 sequence (DNA): TGTGCCAGTAGTTTGGGGGGATCCCTCGCCCCGGAGACCCAGTACTTC. Its protein product is CASSLGGSLAPETQYF.

The gene calls are TRBV15 and TRBJ1-5; no definite D call. This CDR3 is 13 amino acids long. The V end lost 1 base, the J end lost 6 bases, and 7 bases lay between the germline ends. Germline V gene data show CDR1 as LNHNV and CDR2 as YYDKDF (reference sequence). The CDR3, as DNA: TGTGCCACCAGCAGAGGGGCTGGTCAGCCCCAGCATTTT. It specifies CATSRGAGQPQHF.

J is TRBJ1-5 and V is TRBV6-1; D uncertain. This CDR3 contains 16 residues. V lost 6 bases and J lost 4, with 19 bases in between. Looked up from germline, CDR1 is MNHNS and CDR2 is SASEGT. The CDR3 loop reads CASSETTGYQNQPQHF. The DNA of the CDR3 is TGTGCCAGCAGCGAAACCACGGGGTATCAAAATCAGCCCCAGCATTTT.

The CDR3 DNA sequence: TGTGCCAGCAGCTTCTCGACGGGACACTCGAACACCGGGGAGCTGTTTTTT. Its translation is CASSFSTGHSNTGELFF. The chain recombines TRBV9 with TRBJ2-2; D might be TRBD1 (6 bases). CDR1 SGDLS and CDR2 YYNGEE come from the germline V gene. The CDR3 runs to 17 residues. V shed 4 bases and J shed 0 bases, with 16 bases lying between them.

This clone was recorded a few times. This chain uses TRBV7-2 with TRBJ2-2; 7 positions match TRBD2. Germline V gives CDR1 SGHTA, CDR2 FQGNSA. V gave up 5 bases and J gave up 4 bases; unmatched junction bases: 4. The CDR3 loop spans 14 amino acids. The CDR3 loop is CASSPAGTTGELFF. CDR3 DNA sequence: TGTGCCAGCAGCCCAGCGGGGACCACCGGGGAGCTGTTTTTT.

This chain uses TRBV3-1 (or the pseudogene TRBV3-2) with TRBJ1-2, with D perhaps TRBD1 (6 bases). The CDR3 covers 15 residues. The germline V gene encodes CDR1 LGHDT and CDR2 YNNKEL (reference sequence). Deletions cut 4 bases from V and 5 bases from J, with 17 bases between. This CDR3 is CASSPPGAIGYGYTF. CDR3 sequence (DNA): TGTGCCAGCAGCCCCCCGGGGGCGATCGGGTATGGCTACACCTTC.